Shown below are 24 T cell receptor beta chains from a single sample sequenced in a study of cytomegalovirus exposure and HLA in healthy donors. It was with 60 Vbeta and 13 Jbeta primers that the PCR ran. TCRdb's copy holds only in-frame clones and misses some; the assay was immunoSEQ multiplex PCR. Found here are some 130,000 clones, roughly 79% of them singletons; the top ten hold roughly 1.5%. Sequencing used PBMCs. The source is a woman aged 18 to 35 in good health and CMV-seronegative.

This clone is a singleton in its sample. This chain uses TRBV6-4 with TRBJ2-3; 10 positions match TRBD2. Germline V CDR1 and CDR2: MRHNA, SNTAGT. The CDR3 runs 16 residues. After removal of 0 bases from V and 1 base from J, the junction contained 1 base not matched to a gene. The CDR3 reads CASSDSTSGGTDTQYF. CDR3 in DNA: TGTGCCAGCAGTGACTCTACTAGCGGGGGCACAGATACGCAGTATTTT.

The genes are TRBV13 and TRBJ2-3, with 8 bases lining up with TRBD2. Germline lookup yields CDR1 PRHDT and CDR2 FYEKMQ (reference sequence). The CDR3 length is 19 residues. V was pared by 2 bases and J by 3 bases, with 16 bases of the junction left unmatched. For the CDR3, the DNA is TGTGCCAGCAGCTTAAGGCTAGCGGGTGCCCGGGACCTGACAGATACGCAGTATTTT. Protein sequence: CASSLRLAGARDLTDTQYF.

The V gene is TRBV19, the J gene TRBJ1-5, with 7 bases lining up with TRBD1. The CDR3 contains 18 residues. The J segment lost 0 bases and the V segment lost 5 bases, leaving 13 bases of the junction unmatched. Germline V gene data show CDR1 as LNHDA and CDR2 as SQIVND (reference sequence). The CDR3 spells CASSFTGTAFYSNQPQHF. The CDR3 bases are TGTGCCAGTAGTTTTACCGGGACAGCCTTTTATAGCAATCAGCCCCAGCATTTT.

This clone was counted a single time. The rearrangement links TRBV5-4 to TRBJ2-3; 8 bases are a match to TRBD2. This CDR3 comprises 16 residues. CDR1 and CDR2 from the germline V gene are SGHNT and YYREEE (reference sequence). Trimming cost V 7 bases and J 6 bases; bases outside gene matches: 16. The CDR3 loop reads CASSRGLAEVRDTQYF. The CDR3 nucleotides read TGTGCCAGCTCCCGCGGACTAGCCGAGGTCAGGGATACGCAGTATTTT.

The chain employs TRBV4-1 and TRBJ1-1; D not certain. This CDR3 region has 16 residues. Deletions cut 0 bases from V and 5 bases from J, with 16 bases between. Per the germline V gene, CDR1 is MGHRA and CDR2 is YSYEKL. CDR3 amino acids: CASSQEFERTGTEAFF. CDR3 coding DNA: TGCGCCAGCAGCCAAGAATTCGAGAGAACGGGAACTGAAGCTTTCTTT.

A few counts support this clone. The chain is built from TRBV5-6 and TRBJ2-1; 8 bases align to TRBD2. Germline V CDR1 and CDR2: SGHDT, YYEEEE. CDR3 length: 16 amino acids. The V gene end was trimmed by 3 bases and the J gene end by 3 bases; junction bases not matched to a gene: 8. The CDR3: CASSSSGSSIYNEQFF. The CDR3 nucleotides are TGTGCCAGCAGCTCGAGCGGGAGTTCTATCTACAATGAGCAGTTCTTC.

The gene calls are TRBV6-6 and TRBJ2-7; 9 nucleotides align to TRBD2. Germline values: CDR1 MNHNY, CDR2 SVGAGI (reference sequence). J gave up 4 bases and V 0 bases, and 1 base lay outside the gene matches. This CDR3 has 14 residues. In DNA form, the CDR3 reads TGTGCCAGCAGTTACTCTAGCGGGAGTTACGAGCAGTACTTC. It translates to CASSYSSGSYEQYF.

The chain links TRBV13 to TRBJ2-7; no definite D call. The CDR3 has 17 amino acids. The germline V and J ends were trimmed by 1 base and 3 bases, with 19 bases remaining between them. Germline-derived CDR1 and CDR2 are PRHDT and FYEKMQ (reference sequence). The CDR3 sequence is CASSLVQVTVNCYEQYF. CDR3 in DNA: TGTGCCAGCAGCTTAGTCCAGGTGACCGTTAACTGCTACGAGCAGTACTTC.

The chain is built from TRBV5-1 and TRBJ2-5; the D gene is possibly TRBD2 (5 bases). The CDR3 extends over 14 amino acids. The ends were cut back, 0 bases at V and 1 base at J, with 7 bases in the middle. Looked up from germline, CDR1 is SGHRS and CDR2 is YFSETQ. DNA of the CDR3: TGCGCCAGCAGCTTGGTCGGAGGCCAAGAGACCCAGTACTTC. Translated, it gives CASSLVGGQETQYF.

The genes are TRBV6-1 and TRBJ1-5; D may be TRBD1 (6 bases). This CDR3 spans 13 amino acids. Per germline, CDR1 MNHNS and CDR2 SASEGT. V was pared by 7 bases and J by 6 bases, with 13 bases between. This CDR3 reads CASIPSRGQPQHF. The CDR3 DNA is TGTGCCAGCATTCCTTCCAGGGGTCAGCCCCAGCATTTT.

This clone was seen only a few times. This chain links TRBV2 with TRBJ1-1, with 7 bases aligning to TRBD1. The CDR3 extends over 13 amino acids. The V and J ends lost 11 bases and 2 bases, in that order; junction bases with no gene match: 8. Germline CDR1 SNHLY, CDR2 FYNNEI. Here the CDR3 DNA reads TGTGCCGGACGAACAGGGGTTAACACTGAAGCTTTCTTT. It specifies CAGRTGVNTEAFF.

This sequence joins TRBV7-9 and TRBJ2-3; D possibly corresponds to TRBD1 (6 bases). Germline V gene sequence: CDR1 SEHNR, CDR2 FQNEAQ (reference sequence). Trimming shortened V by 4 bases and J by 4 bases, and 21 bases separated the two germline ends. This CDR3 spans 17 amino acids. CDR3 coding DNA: TGTGCCAGCAGCTCCTCCCACAGGGATCGTTGGTCAGATACGCAGTATTTT. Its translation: CASSSSHRDRWSDTQYF.

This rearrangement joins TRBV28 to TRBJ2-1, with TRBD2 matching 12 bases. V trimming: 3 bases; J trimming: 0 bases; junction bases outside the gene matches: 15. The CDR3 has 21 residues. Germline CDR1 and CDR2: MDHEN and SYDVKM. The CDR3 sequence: CASSFLKGWTSGKVSYNEQFF. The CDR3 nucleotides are TGTGCCAGCAGTTTTCTTAAAGGATGGACTAGCGGGAAGGTCTCCTACAATGAGCAGTTCTTC. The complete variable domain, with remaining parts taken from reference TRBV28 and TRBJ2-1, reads DVKVTQSSRYLVKRTGEKVFLECVQDMDHENMFWYRQDPGLGLRLIYFSYDVKMKEKGDIPEGYSVSREKKERFSLILESASTNQTSMYLCASSFLKGWTSGKVSYNEQFFGPGTRLTVL.

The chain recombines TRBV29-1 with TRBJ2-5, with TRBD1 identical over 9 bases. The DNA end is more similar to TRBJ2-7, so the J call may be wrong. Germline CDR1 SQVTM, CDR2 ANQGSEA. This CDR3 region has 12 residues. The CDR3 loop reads CSVGQGEYEQYF. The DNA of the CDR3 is TGCAGCGTTGGACAGGGGGAATACGAGCAGTACTTC.

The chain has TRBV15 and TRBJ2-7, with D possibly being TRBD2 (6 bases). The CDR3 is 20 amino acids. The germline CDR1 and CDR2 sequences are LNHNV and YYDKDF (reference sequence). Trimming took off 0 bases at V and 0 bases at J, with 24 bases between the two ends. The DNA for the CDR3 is TGTGCCACCAGCAGAGAGAGGACTGGGATTGGCTCTAGCGCCTCCTACGAGCAGTACTTC. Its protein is CATSRERTGIGSSASYEQYF.

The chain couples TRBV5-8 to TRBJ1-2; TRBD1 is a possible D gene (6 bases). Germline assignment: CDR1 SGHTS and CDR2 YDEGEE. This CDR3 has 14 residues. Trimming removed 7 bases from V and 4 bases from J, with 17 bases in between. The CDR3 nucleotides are TGTGCCAGCGCTAACCGGGGGGCGTTCTATGGCTACACCTTC. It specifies CASANRGAFYGYTF.

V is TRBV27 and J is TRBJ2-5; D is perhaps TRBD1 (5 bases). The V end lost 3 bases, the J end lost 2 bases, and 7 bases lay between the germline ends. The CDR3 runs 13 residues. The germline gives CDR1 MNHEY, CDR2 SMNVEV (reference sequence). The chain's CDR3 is CASSFRGQETQYF. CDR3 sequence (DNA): TGTGCCAGCAGTTTTAGGGGTCAAGAGACCCAGTACTTC.

The chain's CDR3 is CASSRLGSFQETQYF. For the CDR3, the DNA is TGTGCCAGCAGCCGCCTAGGAAGTTTCCAAGAGACCCAGTACTTC. The chain combines TRBV14 with TRBJ2-5; no reliable D call. Trimming removed 4 bases at V and 1 base at J, with 13 bases between. Germline CDR1 SGHDN, CDR2 FVKESK. The CDR3 covers 15 residues. The whole variable domain, filled in from reference TRBV14 and TRBJ2-5, reads EAGVTQFPSHSVIEKGQTVTLRCDPISGHDNLYWYRRVMGKEIKFLLHFVKESKQDESGMPNNRFLAERTGGTYSTLKVQPAELEDSGVYFCASSRLGSFQETQYFGPGTRLLVL.

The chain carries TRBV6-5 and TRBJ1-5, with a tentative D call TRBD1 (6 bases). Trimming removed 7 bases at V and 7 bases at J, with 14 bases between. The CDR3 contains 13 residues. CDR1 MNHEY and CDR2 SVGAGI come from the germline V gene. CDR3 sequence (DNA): TGTGCCAGCACCTTACAGGGAAACCAGCCCCAGCATTTT. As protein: CASTLQGNQPQHF.

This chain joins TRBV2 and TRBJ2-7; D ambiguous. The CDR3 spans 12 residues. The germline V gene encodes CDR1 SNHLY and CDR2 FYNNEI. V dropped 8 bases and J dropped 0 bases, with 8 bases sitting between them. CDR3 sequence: CASCASSYEQYF. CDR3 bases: TGTGCCAGCTGTGCGAGCTCCTACGAGCAGTACTTC.

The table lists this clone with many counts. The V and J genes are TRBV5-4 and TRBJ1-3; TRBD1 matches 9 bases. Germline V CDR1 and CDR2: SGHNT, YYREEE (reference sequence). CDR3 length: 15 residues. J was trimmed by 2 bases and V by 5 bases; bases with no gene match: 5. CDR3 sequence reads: CASRPDRGTGNTIYF. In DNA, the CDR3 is TGTGCCAGCAGACCGGACAGGGGCACTGGAAACACCATATATTTT.

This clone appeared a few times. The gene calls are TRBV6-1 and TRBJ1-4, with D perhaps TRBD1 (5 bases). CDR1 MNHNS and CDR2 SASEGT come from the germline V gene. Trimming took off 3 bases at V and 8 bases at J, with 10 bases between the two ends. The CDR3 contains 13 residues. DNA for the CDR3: TGTGCCAGCAGTGACCAGGGATGGGAAAAACTGTTTTTT. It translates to CASSDQGWEKLFF.

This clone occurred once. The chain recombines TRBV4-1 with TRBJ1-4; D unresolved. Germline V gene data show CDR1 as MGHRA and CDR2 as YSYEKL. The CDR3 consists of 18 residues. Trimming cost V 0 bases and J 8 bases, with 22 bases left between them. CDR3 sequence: CASSQDKTVRSSVEKLFF. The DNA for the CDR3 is TGCGCCAGCAGCCAAGATAAAACAGTAAGGTCCAGTGTCGAAAAACTGTTTTTT.

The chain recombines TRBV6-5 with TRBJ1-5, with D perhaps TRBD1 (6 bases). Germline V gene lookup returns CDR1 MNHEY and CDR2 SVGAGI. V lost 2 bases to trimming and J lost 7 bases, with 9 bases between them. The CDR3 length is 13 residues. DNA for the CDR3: TGTGCCAGCAGTTACAACAGGGAACAGCCCCAGCATTTT. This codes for CASSYNREQPQHF.